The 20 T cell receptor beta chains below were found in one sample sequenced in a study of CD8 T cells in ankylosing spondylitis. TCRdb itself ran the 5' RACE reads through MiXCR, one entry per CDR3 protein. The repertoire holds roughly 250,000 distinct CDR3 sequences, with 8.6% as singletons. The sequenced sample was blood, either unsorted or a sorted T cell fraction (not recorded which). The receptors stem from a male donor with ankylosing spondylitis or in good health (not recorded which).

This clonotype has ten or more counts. The CDR3 here is CASRALREIRVDTQYF. The CDR3 DNA reads TGTGCCAGCAGAGCTCTGAGAGAAATTCGGGTAGATACGCAGTATTTT. The chain recombines TRBV27 with TRBJ2-3; D ambiguous. Germline values: CDR1 MNHEY, CDR2 SMNVEV (reference sequence). V lost 6 bases and J 5 bases, leaving 21 bases between the germline ends. CDR3 size: 16 residues.

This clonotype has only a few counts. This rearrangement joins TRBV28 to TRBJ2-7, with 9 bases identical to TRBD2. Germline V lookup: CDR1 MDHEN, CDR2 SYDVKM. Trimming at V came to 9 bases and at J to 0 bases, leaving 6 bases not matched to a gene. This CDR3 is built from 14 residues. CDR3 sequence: CASVSGGRSYEQYF. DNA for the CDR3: TGTGCCAGTGTAAGCGGGGGGCGCTCCTACGAGCAGTACTTC.

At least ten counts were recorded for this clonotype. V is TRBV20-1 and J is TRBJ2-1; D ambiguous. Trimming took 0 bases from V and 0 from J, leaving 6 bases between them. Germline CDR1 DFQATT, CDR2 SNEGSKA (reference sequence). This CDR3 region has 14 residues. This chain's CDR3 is CSARERSSYNEQFF. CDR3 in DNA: TGCAGTGCTAGAGAGCGGAGCTCCTACAATGAGCAGTTCTTC.

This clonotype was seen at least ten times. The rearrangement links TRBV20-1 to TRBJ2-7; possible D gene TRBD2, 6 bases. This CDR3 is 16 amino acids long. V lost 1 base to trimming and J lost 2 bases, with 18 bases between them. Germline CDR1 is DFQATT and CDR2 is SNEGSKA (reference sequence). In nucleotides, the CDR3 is TGCAGTGCTAGAGGCCCCGAAAGGCGGGGTACCTACGAGCAGTACTTC. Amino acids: CSARGPERRGTYEQYF.

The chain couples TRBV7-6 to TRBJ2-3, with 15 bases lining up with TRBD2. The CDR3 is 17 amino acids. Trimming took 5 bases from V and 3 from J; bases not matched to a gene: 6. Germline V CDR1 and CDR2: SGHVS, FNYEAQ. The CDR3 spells CASSPRTSGGATDTQYF. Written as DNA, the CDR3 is TGTGCCAGCAGCCCCCGGACTAGCGGGGGGGCAACAGATACGCAGTATTTT.

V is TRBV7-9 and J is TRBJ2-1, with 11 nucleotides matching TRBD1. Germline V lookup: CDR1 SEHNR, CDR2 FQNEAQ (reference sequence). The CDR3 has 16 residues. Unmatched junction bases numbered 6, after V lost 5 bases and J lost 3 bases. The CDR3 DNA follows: TGTGCCAGCAGCCGCCTCGGGACAGGGGGCTACAATGAGCAGTTCTTC. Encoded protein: CASSRLGTGGYNEQFF.

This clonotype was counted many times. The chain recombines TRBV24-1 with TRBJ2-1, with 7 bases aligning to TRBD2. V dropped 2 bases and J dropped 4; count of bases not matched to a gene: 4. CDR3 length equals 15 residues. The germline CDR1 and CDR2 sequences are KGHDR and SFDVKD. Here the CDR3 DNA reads TGTGCCACCAGTGATTGGTCTAGCGGATACAATGAGCAGTTCTTC. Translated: CATSDWSSGYNEQFF.

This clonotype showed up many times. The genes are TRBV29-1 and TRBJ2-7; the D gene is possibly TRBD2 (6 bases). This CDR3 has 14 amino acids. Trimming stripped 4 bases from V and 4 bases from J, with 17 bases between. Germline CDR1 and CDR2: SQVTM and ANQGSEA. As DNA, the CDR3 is TGCAGCGTTGGAGGGGCCGGGAGAGAGTACGAGCAGTACTTC. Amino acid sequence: CSVGGAGREYEQYF.

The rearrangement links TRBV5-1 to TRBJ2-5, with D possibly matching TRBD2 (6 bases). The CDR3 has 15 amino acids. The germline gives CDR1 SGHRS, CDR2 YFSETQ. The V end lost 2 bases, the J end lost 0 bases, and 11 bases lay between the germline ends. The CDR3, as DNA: TGCGCCAGCAGCTTTGGCGGGATGAACCAAGAGACCCAGTACTTC. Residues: CASSFGGMNQETQYF. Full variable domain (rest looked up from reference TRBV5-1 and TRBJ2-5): KAGVTQTPRYLIKTRGQQVTLSCSPISGHRSVSWYQQTPGQGLQFLFEYFSETQRNKGNFPGRFSGRQFSNSRSEMNVSTLELGDSALYLCASSFGGMNQETQYFGPGTRLLVL.

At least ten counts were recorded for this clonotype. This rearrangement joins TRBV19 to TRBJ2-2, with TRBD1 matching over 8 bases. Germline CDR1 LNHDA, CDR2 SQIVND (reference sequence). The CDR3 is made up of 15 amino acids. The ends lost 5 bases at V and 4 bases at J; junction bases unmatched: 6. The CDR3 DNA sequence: TGTGCCAGTAGTGGAGACAGGGGCGCCACCGGGGAGCTGTTTTTT. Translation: CASSGDRGATGELFF. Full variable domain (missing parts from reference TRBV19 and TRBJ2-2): DGGITQSPKYLFRKEGQNVTLSCEQNLNHDAMYWYRQDPGQGLRLIYYSQIVNDFQKGDIAEGYSVSREKKESFPLTVTSAQKNPTAFYLCASSGDRGATGELFFGEGSRLTVL.

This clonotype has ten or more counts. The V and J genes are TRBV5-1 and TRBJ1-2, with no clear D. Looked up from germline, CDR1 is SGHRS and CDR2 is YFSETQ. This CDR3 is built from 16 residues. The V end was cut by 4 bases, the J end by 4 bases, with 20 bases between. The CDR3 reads CASSPRPQEPLYGYTF. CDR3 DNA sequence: TGCGCCAGCAGCCCGCGGCCGCAAGAACCCCTCTATGGCTACACCTTC.

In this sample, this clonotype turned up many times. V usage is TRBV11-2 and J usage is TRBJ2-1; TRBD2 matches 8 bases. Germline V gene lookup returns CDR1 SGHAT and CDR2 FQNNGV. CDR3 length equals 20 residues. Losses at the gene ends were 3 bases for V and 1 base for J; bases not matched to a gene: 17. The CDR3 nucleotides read TGTGCCAGCAGCTTCCCTTCGGGGTTGGCTAGCGGGCGGTCCTACAATGAGCAGTTCTTC. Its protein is CASSFPSGLASGRSYNEQFF.

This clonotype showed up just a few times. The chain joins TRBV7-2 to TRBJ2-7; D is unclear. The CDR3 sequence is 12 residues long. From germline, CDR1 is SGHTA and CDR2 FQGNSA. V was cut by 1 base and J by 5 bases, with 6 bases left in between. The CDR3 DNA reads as TGTGCCAGCAGCTTAGGAGGTCACGAGCAGTACTTC. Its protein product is CASSLGGHEQYF. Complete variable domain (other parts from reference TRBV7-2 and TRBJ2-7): GAGVSQSPSNKVTEKGKDVELRCDPISGHTALYWYRQSLGQGLEFLIYFQGNSAPDKSGLPSDRFSAERTGGSVSTLTIQRTQQEDSAVYLCASSLGGHEQYFGPGTRLTVT.

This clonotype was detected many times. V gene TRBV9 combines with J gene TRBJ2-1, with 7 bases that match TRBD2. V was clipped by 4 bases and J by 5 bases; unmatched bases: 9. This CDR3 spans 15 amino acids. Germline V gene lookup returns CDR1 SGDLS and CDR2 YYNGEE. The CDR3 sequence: CASSPRGGSHNEQFF. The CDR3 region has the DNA TGTGCCAGCAGCCCCCGGGGCGGGAGTCACAATGAGCAGTTCTTC.

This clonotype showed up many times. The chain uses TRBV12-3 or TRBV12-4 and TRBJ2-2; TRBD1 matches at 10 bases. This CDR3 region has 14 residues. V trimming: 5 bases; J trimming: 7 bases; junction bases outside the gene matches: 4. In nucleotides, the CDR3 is TGTGCCAGCAGTCGCGGACAGGGGGTCGGGGAGCTGTTTTTT. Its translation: CASSRGQGVGELFF.

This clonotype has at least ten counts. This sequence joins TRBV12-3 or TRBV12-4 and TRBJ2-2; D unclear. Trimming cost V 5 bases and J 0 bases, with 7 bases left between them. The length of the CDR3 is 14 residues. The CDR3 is CASSLGTNTGELFF. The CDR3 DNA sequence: TGTGCCAGCAGTCTTGGCACGAACACCGGGGAGCTGTTTTTT.

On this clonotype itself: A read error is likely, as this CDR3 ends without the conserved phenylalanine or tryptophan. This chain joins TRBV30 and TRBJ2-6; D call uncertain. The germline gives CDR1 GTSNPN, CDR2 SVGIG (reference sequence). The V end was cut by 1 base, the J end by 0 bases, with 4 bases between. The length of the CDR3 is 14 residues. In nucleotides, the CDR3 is TGTGCCTGGAGTGGCGACTCTGGGGCCAACGTCCTGACTTCC. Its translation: CAWSGDSGANVLTS.

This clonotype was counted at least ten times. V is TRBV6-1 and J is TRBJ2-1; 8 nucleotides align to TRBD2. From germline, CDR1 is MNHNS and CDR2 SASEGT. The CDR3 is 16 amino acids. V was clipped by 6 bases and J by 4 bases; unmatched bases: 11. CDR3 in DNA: TGTGCCAGCAGAGGCACCTCGCGGGGGGTTTACAATGAGCAGTTCTTC. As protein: CASRGTSRGVYNEQFF.

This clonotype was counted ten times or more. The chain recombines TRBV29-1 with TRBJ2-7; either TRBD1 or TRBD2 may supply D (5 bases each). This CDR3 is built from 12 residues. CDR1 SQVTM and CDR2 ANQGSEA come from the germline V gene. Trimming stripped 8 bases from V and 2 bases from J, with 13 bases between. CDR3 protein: CSFRDPAYEQYF. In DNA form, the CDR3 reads TGCAGCTTCCGGGACCCAGCCTACGAGCAGTACTTC.

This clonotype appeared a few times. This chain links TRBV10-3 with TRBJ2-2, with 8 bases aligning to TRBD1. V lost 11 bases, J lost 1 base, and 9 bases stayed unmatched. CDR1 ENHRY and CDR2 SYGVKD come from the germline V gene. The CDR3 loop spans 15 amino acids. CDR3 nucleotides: TGTGCCGTCAATACCGGGACAGGGAACACCGGGGAGCTGTTTTTT. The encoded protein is CAVNTGTGNTGELFF.